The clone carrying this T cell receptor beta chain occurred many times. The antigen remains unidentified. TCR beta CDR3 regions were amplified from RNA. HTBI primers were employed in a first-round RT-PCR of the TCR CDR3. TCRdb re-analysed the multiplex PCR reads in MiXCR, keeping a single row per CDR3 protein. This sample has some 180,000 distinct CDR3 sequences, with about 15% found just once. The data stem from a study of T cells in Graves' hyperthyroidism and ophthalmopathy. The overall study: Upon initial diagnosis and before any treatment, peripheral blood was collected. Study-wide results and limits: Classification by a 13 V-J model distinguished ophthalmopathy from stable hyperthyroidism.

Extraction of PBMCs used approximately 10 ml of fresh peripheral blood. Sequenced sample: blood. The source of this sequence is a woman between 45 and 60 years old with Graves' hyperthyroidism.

The CDR3 bases are TGTGCCAGCTCACCTTTTGATTCAGGCAATCAGCCCCAGCATTTT. Translated, it gives CASSPFDSGNQPQHF. V and J are TRBV18 and TRBJ1-5; no clear D gene. The CDR3 has 15 residues. The V and J ends lost 3 bases and 2 bases respectively, with 11 bases between them. Germline assignment: CDR1 KGHSH and CDR2 LQKENI.